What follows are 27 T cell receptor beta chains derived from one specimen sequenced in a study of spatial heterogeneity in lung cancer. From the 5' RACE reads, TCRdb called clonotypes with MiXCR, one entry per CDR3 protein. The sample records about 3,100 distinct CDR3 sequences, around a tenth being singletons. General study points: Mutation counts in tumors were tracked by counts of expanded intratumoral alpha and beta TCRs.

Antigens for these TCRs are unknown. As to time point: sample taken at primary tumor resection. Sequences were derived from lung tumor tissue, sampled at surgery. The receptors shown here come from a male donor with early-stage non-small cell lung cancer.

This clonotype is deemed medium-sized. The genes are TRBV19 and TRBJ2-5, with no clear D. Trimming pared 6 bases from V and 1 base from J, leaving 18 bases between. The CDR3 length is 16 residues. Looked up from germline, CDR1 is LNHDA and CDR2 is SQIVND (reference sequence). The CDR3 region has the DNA TGTGCCAGTAGCCGAGGCAAAGGGAAAGTCCAAGAGACCCAGTACTTC. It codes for CASSRGKGKVQETQYF. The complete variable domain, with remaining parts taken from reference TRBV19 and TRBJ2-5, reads DGGITQSPKYLFRKEGQNVTLSCEQNLNHDAMYWYRQDPGQGLRLIYYSQIVNDFQKGDIAEGYSVSREKKESFPLTVTSAQKNPTAFYLCASSRGKGKVQETQYFGPGTRLLVL.

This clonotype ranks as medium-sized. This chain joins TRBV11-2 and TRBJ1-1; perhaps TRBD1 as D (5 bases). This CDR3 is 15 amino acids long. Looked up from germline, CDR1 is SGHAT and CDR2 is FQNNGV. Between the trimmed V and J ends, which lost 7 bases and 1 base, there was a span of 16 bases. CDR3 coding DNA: TGTGCCAGCACCCCCCTGGGGCAGAAGAACACTGAAGCTTTCTTT. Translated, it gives CASTPLGQKNTEAFF.

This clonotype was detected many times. CDR3 protein: CASSLVPDTQYF. CDR3 bases: TGTGCCAGCAGCTTAGTTCCAGATACGCAGTATTTT. V and J are TRBV7-2 and TRBJ2-3; no clear D gene. This CDR3 comprises 12 residues. Germline assignment: CDR1 SGHTA and CDR2 FQGNSA. V was shortened by 1 base and J by 4 bases, with 3 bases between the two germline ends.

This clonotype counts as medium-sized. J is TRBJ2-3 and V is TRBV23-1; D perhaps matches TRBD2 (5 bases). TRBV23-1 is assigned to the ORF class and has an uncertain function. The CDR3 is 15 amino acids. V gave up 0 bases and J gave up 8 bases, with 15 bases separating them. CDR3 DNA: TGCGCCAGCAGTCAATCGCTCTACTGGGAGACTACGCAGTATTTT. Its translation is CASSQSLYWETTQYF.

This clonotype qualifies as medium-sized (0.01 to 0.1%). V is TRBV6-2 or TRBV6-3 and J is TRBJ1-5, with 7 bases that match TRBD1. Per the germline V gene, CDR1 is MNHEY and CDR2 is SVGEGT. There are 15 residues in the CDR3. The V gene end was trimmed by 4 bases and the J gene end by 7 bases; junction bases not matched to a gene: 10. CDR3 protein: CASSWNRGAGQPQHF. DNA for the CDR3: TGTGCCAGCAGTTGGAACAGGGGCGCTGGGCAGCCCCAGCATTTT.

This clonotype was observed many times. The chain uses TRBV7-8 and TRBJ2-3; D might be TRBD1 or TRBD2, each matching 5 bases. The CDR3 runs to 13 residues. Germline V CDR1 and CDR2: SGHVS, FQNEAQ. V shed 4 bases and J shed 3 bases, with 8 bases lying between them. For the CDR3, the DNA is TGTGCCAGCAGCTGGGGGAGAACAGATACGCAGTATTTT. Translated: CASSWGRTDTQYF.

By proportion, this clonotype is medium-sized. CDR3 bases: TGTGCCAGCAGTCTCGGGACTAGGATCCATGAGCAGTTCTTC. Translated, it gives CASSLGTRIHEQFF. V is TRBV28 and J is TRBJ2-1, with 8 positions matching TRBD2. Germline V CDR1 and CDR2: MDHEN, SYDVKM. This CDR3 region has 14 residues. V lost 5 bases to trimming and J lost 8 bases; unmatched junction nucleotides: 8.

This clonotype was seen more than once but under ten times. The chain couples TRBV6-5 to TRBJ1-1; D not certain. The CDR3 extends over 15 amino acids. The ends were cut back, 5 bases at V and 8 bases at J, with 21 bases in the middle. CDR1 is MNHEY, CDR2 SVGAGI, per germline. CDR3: CASSEPRRAGREAFF. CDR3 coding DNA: TGTGCCAGCAGTGAACCGCGGAGGGCCGGTCGGGAAGCTTTCTTT.

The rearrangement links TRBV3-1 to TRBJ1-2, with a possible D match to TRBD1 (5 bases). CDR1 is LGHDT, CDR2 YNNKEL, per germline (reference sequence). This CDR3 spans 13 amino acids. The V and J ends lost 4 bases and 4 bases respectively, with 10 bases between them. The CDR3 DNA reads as TGTGCCAGCAGCCCGGGACTGCTCTATGGCTACACCTTC. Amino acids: CASSPGLLYGYTF.

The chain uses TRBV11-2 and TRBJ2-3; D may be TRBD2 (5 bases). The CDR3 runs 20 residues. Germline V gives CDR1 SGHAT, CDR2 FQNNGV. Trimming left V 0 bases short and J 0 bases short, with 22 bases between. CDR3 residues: CASSLDRWGLALASTDTQYF. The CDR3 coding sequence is TGTGCCAGCAGCTTAGATCGGTGGGGATTAGCGCTAGCTAGCACAGATACGCAGTATTTT.

The CDR3 sequence: CSVPDREETQYF. Here the CDR3 DNA reads TGCAGCGTCCCGGACAGGGAAGAGACCCAGTACTTC. This chain connects TRBV29-1 to TRBJ2-5, with TRBD1 matching over 8 bases. The V segment lost 6 bases and the J segment 3 bases; nucleotides outside the gene matches: 3. This CDR3 is 12 amino acids long. Germline CDR1 reads SQVTM; CDR2 reads ANQGSEA.

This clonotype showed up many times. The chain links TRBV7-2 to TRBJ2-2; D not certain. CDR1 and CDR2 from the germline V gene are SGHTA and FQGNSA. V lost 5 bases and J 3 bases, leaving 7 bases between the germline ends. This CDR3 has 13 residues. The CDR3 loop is CASSPYDTGELFF. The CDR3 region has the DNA TGTGCCAGCAGCCCCTACGACACCGGGGAGCTGTTTTTT.

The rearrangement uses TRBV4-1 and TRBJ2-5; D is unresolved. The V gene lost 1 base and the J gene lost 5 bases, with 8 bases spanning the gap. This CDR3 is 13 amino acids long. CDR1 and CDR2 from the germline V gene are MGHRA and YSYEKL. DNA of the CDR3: TGCGCCAGCAGCCAAGCAATGGGGGAGACCCAGTACTTC. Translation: CASSQAMGETQYF.

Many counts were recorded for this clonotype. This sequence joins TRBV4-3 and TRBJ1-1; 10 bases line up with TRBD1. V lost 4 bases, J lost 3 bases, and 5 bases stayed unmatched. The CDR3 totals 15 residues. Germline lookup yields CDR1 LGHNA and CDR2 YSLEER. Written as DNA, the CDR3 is TGCGCCAGCAGCCTTACCGGGACAGGGGACACTGAAGCTTTCTTT. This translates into CASSLTGTGDTEAFF.

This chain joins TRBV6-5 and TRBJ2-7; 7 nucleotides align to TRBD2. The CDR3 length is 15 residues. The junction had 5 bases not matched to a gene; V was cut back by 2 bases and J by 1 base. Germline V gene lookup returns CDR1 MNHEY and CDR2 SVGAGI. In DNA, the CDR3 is TGTGCCAGCAGTTACCGGGGGGAAGGGTCCTACGAGCAGTACTTC. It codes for CASSYRGEGSYEQYF.

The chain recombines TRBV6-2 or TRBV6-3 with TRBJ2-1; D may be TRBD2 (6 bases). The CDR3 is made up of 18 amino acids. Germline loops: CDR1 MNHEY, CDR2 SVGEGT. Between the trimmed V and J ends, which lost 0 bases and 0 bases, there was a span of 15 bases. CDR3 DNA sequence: TGTGCCAGCAGTTACTCGATAGGGGCCGGGAGCTCCTACAATGAGCAGTTCTTC. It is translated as CASSYSIGAGSSYNEQFF.

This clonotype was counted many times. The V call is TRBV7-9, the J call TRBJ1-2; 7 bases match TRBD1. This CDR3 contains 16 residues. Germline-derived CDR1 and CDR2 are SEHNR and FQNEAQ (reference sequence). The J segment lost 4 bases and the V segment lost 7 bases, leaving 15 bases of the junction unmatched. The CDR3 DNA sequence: TGTGCCAGCAACGGGACAGCGATGGAGGATGTCTATGGCTACACCTTC. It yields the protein CASNGTAMEDVYGYTF.

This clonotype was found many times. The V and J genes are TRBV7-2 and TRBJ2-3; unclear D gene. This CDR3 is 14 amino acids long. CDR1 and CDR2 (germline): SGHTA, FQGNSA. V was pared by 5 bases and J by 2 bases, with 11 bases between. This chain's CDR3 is CASSPDGPTDTQYF. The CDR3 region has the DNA TGTGCCAGCAGCCCCGACGGTCCCACAGATACGCAGTATTTT.

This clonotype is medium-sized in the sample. CDR3 DNA sequence: TGCGCTGTAAGCACTGGGGATTACTACGAGCAGTACTTC. Translation gives CAVSTGDYYEQYF. This sequence joins TRBV10-2 and TRBJ2-7; no clear D. CDR3 length equals 13 residues. CDR1 WSHSY and CDR2 SAAADI come from the germline V gene.

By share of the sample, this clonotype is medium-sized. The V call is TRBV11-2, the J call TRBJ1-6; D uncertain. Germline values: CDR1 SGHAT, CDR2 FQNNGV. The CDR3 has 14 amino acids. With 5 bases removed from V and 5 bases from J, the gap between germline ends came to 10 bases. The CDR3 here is CASSPDGNNSPLHF. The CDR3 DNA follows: TGTGCCAGCAGCCCGGACGGAAATAATTCACCCCTCCACTTT. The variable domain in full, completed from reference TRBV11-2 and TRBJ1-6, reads EAGVAQSPRYKIIEKRQSVAFWCNPISGHATLYWYQQILGQGPKLLIQFQNNGVVDDSQLPKDRFSAERLKGVDSTLKIQPAKLEDSAVYLCASSPDGNNSPLHFGNGTRLTVT.

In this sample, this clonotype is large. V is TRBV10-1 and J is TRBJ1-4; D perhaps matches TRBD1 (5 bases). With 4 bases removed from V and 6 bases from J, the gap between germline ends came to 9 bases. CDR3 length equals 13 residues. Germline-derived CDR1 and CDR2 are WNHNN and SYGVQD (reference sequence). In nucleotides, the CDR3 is TGCGCCAGCAGTGCTCGAGGGGATGAAAAACTGTTTTTT. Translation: CASSARGDEKLFF.

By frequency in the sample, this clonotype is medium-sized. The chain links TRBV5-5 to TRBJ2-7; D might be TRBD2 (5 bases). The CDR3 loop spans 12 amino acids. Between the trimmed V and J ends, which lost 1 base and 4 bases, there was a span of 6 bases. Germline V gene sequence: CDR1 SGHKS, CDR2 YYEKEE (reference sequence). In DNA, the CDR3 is TGTGCCAGCAGCTTGTCGGGATACGAGCAGTACTTC. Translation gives CASSLSGYEQYF.

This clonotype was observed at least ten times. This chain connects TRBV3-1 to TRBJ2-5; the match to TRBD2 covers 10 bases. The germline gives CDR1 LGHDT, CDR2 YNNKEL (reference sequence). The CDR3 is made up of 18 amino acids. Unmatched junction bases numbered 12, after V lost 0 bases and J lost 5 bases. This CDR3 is CASSQDGWLAGDAETQYF. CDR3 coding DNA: TGTGCCAGCAGCCAAGATGGGTGGCTAGCGGGAGACGCTGAGACCCAGTACTTC.

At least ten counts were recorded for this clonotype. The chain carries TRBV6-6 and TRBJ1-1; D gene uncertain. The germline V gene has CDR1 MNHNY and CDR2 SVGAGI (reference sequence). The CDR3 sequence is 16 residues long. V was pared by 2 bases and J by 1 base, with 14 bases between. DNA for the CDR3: TGTGCCAGCAGTTACCCCCTCCGGGTTGGGAACACTGAAGCTTTCTTT. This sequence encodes CASSYPLRVGNTEAFF.

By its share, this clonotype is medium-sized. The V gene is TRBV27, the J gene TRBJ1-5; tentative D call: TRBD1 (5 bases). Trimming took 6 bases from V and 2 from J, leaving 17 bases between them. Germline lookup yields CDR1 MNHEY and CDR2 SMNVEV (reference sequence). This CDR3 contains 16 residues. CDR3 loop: CASRPLGGGGNQPQHF. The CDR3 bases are TGTGCCAGCAGACCCCTTGGGGGAGGGGGCAATCAGCCCCAGCATTTT.

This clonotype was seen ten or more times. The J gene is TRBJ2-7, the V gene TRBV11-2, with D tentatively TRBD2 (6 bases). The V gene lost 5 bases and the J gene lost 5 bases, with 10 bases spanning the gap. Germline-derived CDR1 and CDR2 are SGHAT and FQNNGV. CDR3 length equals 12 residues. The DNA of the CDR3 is TGTGCCAGCAGCCCGACGGGAGACGAGCAGTACTTC. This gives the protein CASSPTGDEQYF.

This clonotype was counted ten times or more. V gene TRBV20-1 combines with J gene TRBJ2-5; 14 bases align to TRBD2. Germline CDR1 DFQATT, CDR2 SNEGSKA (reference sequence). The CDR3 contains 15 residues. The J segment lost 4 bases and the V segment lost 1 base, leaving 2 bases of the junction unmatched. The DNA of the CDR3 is TGCAGTGCTAGAGTGGGGACTAGCGGGAGAGAGACCCAGTACTTC. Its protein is CSARVGTSGRETQYF.